The clone carrying this T cell receptor beta chain was recorded at least ten times. V gave up 4 bases and J gave up 8 bases; unmatched junction bases: 10. Germline V gene sequence: CDR1 LNHNV, CDR2 YYDKDF (reference sequence). CDR3 length: 14 amino acids. The source of the sample is a study of CD8+CD57+ T cells in acquired aplastic anemia. The use of genomic DNA as template underpinned the TCR beta VDJ and CDR3 profiling. MiXCR, applied by TCRdb to the reads, yields one record per CDR3 protein. The data hold tens of thousands of distinct CDR3 sequences, with less than 60% observed a single time. The source is a human donor in good health, serving as a control. Sample: sorted CD4+, CD8+, or CD8+CD57+ T cells (not recorded which) from PBMCs. The chain recombines TRBV15 with TRBJ1-2; 7 nucleotides align to TRBD1. This CDR3 is CATSTRTGTGGYTF. The CDR3 DNA reads as TGTGCCACCAGCACCCGGACAGGCACGGGAGGCTACACCTTC.